Detailed here is one T cell receptor (beta chain). Calling Graves' hyperthyroidism stable meant ophthalmopathy did not progress within 18 months. TCR beta CDR3 regions were amplified from RNA. First-round RT-PCR of the TCR CDR3 relied on the HTBI primer set. Via MiXCR, TCRdb re-called the multiplex PCR reads, giving one row per CDR3 protein. This sample has about 740,000 distinct CDR3 sequences, with 12% to 15% found just once. The data derive from a study of T cells in Graves' hyperthyroidism and ophthalmopathy. The origin of this receptor is a woman aged 18-29 years with Graves' hyperthyroidism. The sample taken for sequencing was blood.

The CDR3 DNA reads TGTGCCAGTAGCCCAGGGAAGCGTCACTACGAGCAGTACTTC. This codes for CASSPGKRHYEQYF. The chain uses TRBV19 and TRBJ2-7; maybe TRBD1 (5 bases). Germline CDR1 LNHDA, CDR2 SQIVND (reference sequence). V was trimmed by 6 bases and J by 3 bases, leaving 15 bases between them. CDR3 length equals 14 residues.